This T cell receptor beta chain appears in the sequencing data of a study of shared clonotypes between healthy human individuals. Germline loops: CDR1 LGHNA, CDR2 YNFKEQ. V shed 5 bases and J 4 bases; nucleotides not matched to a gene: 6. This CDR3 contains 15 residues. Deep-level running was used for the assay. Assay: immunoSEQ multiplex PCR; the TCRdb copy retains only in-frame clones and omits some. The sample comprises 2 million to 2.5 million clones, approximately 95% of which are singletons, and about 0.41% rests with the top ten. This clone showed up just a few times. Sequences were obtained from naive CD4+ T cells from PBMCs. The subset was: CD45RA+ positively selected. V usage is TRBV4-2 and J usage is TRBJ2-7; TRBD2 aligns across 12 bases. The receptor's source is a man between 18 and 35 years old in good health. Some clones in this sample may be carry-over from other donors' samples. As DNA, the CDR3 is TGTGCCAGCAGCGAAACCGGGACTAGCGGGTACGAGCAGTACTTC. Protein: CASSETGTSGYEQYF.